The T cell receptor (beta chain) under discussion was sequenced for a study of Graves' ophthalmopathy and Graves' hyperthyroidism. Amplified material comprised TCR beta CDR3 regions derived from RNA transcripts. First-round RT-PCR employed HTBI primers, with a second-round multiplex PCR after it. TCRdb used MiXCR to reprocess the multiplex PCR reads, holding one entry per CDR3 protein. The repertoire includes about 740,000 distinct CDR3 sequences, roughly 41% of them detected once, and 40% to 45% sits in the top ten. This clonotype is a singleton in its sample. CDR3 length equals 13 residues. Losses at the gene ends were 8 bases for V and 0 bases for J; bases not matched to a gene: 3. CDR1 is ENHRY, CDR2 SYGVKD, per germline. Moderately to severely active ophthalmopathy under 3 months, CAS at least 3, NOSPECS at least 4. Certain patients were not enrolled. These were patients with other autoimmune diseases, uncontrolled infections, pregnancy or lactation. The evidence that diagnosis relied on was clinical symptoms, serum thyroxine, TRAb, thyroid ultrasound and orbital computed tomography.

Input material: peripheral blood. This TCR came from an adult man with Graves' ophthalmopathy. The rearrangement links TRBV10-3 to TRBJ1-1; TRBD1 matches 7 bases. The CDR3 DNA reads TGTGCCATCTGGACAGGCCTGAACACTGAAGCTTTCTTT. Amino acids: CAIWTGLNTEAFF.